This record covers a single T cell receptor (beta chain). The antigen is undetermined. The approximately 120-subject validation cohort, separate from the roughly 700-subject first cohort, included the donors. Using immunoSEQ multiplex PCR, the repertoire was profiled, and TCRdb retains in-frame clones only, with some absent. The data contain about 160,000 clones, 85% to 90% of them singletons. The data were obtained in a study of cytomegalovirus exposure and HLA in healthy donors. As for the study in general: The same platform used for the 650 to 850 first-cohort repertoires was also used for the 120 or so validation repertoires, as a later analysis reported. Study-wide results and caveats: The study designated roughly 150 TCR beta chains cytomegalovirus-associated. According to a later analysis, TCR clusters from the first cohort tended to co-occur in the roughly 110 validation repertoires.

With V trimmed by 5 bases and J by 5 bases, 4 bases remained unmatched. In germline, CDR1 is SGHTA, CDR2 FQGNSA. The CDR3 contains 14 residues. The sequenced sample was PBMCs. This sequence joins TRBV7-2 and TRBJ2-2, with 8 bases aligning to TRBD1. The sequence came from a woman aged 30 to 39 in good health and CMV-seronegative. CDR3 region: CASSRTGRTGELFF. CDR3 in DNA: TGTGCCAGCAGCCGGACAGGGAGGACCGGGGAGCTGTTTTTT.